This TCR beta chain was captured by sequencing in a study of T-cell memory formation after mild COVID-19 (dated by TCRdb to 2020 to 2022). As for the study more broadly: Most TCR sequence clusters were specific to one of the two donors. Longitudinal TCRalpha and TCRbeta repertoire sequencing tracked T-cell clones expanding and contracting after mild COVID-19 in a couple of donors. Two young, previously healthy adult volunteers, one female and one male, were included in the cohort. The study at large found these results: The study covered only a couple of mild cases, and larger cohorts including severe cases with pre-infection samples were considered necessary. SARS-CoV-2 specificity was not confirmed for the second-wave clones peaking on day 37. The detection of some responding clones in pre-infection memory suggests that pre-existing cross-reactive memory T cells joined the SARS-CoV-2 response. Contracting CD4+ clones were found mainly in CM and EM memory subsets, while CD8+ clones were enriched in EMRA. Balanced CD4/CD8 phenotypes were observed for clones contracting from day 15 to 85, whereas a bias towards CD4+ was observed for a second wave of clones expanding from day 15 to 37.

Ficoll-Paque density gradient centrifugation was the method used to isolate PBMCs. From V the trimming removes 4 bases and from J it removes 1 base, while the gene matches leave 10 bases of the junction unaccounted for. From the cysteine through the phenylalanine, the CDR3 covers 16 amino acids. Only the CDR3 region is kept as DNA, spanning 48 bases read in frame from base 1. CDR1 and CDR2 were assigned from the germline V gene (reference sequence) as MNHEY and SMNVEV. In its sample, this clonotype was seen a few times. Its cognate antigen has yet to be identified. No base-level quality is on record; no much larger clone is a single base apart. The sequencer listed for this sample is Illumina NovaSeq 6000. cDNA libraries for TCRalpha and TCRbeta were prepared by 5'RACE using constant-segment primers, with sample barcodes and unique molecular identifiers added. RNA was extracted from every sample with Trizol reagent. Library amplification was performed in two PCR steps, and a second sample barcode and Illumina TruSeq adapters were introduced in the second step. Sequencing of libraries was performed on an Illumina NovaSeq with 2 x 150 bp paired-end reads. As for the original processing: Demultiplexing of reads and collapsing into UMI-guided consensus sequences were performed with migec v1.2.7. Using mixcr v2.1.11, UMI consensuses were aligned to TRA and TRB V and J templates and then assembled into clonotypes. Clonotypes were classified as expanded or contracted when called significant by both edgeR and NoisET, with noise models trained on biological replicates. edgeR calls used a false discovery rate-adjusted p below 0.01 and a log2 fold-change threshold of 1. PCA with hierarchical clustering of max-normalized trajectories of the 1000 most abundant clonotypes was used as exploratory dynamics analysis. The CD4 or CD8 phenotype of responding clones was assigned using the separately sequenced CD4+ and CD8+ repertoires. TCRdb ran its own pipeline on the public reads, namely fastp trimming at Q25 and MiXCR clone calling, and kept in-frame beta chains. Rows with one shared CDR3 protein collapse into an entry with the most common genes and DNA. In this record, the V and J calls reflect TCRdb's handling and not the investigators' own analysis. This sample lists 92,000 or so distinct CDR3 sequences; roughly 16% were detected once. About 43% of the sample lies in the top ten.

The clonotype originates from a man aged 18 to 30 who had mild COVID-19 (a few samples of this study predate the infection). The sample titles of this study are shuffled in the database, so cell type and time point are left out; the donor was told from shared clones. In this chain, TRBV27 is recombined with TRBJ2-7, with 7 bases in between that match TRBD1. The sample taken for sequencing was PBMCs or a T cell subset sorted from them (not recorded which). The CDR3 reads CASSSTDRVGSYEQYF. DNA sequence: TGTGCCAGCAGTTCTACAGACAGGGTTGGTTCCTACGAGCAGTACTTC.